A selection of T cell receptor beta chains follows, all from one sample in a study of OX40 agonist ivuxolimab in advanced cancers. Generated by immunoSEQ multiplex PCR, the TCRdb table keeps only in-frame clones and is missing some. The sample carries about 98,000 clones, roughly nine tenths recorded once. This material consisted of CD4+ or CD8+ T cells sorted from blood, taken in a trial of the OX40 agonist ivuxolimab. The receptor set was obtained from an adult with an advanced solid tumor such as melanoma, head and neck, liver or kidney cancer. The CDR3 runs from the conserved cysteine through the conserved F or W. A D gene is named only where the DNA matches it firmly. Clone sizes are given selectively: once, few, many, or a class where the clone is expanded.

CASSYATGVAFPTF | TGTGCCAGCAGCTACGCGACAGGGGTTGCCTTCCCGACTTTC | - | TRBJ2-6 | TRBV7-2 | TRBD1
CASSLRGQPQHF | TGTGCCAGCAGCTTGCGGGGTCAGCCCCAGCATTTT | - | TRBJ1-5 | TRBV7-9 | -
CASNPHTGELFF | TGTGCCAGCAACCCCCACACCGGGGAGCTGTTTTTT | once | TRBJ2-2 | TRBV2 | -
CASSSGPNQPQHF | TGTGCCAGCAGCTCCGGGCCCAATCAGCCCCAGCATTTT | - | TRBJ1-5 | TRBV7-3 | -
CASKGTRRSYEQYF | TGTGCCAGCAAAGGGACTAGACGGTCCTACGAGCAGTACTTC | - | TRBJ2-7 | TRBV6-5 | TRBD2
CAISEGFADTQYF | TGTGCCATCAGTGAGGGATTTGCGGATACGCAGTATTTT | - | TRBJ2-3 | TRBV10-3 | -
CASSQKTDHPGELFF | TGCGCCAGCAGTCAAAAAACTGACCATCCCGGGGAGCTGTTTTTT | - | TRBJ2-2 | TRBV23-1 | -
CASSPQSFGYGYTF | TGTGCCAGCAGCCCACAGTCTTTCGGCTATGGCTACACCTTC | - | TRBJ1-2 | TRBV27 | -
CASSPAGVGRGETQYF | TGTGCCAGCAGCCCCGCCGGGGTGGGGAGGGGAGAGACCCAGTACTTC | - | TRBJ2-5 | TRBV4-2 | TRBD2
CASSSPGLVGRVAQYF | TGTGCCAGCAGCTCGCCGGGACTAGTGGGGCGGGTGGCCCAGTACTTC | - | TRBJ2-5 | TRBV5-4 | TRBD2
CASSFRLAKNIQYF | TGTGCCAGCAGTTTTAGGCTAGCCAAAAACATTCAGTACTTC | - | TRBJ2-4 | TRBV28 | -
CASTPRAFSLFGANVLTF | TGTGCCAGCACCCCGAGGGCGTTTTCGCTCTTCGGGGCCAACGTCCTGACTTTC | - | TRBJ2-6 | TRBV5-6 | -
CASSQEGGSNPYNEQFF | TGCGCCAGCAGCCAAGAAGGGGGGTCGAACCCCTACAATGAGCAGTTCTTC | - | TRBJ2-1 | TRBV4-1 | -
CSVRQGLGTEAFF | TGCAGCGTACGACAGGGCCTTGGGACTGAAGCTTTCTTT | - | TRBJ1-1 | TRBV29-1 | TRBD1
CASSPGRYEQYF | TGTGCCAGCTCACCCGGGAGATACGAGCAGTACTTC | few | TRBJ2-7 | TRBV18 | -
CASSRQGPEAFF | TGTGCCAGCAGTCGACAGGGCCCTGAAGCTTTCTTT | - | TRBJ1-1 | TRBV2 | TRBD1
CASSLYSSSNQPQHF | TGCGCCAGCAGCTTGTATAGCTCTAGCAATCAGCCCCAGCATTTT | - | TRBJ1-5 | TRBV5-1 | -